The clone carrying this T cell receptor beta chain was seen more than once but under ten times. Its antigen is not identified. CDR1 is SGHTA and CDR2 is FQGTGA in the germline V gene. CDR3 length equals 16 residues. V lost 3 bases, J lost 3 bases, and 17 bases lay in between. This sample was taken from a study of regulatory T cells in long-lasting Graves disease. General study findings and limits: Between persistent patients, more than 2,500 public clonotypes were shared, exceeding the 900 to 1,000 shared between new patients.

Regarding time point: newly diagnosed GD, antithyroid drugs for less than 3 months. With RNA extracted from PBMCs as input, the TCR library was made. The authors built TCR beta libraries using iRepertoire HTBI primers and Arm-PCR of CDR3 regions. TCRdb redid the calling of the multiplex PCR reads with MiXCR, one entry per CDR3 protein. The table lists roughly 530,000 distinct CDR3 sequences, about 15% of them singletons. The sample was also reused in another study, on T cells in Graves' hyperthyroidism and ophthalmopathy.

The rearrangement uses TRBV7-3 and TRBJ1-2, with D perhaps TRBD1 (6 bases). This TCR was recovered from a middle-aged woman with Graves disease. The specimen comprised peripheral blood mononuclear cells (PBMCs), sampled at new diagnosis, from a patient treated with antithyroid drugs. CDR3 region: CASSFSRGRGDYGYTF. The DNA for the CDR3 is TGTGCCAGCAGCTTCAGCCGGGGCAGGGGTGACTATGGCTACACCTTC.